The T cell receptor (beta chain) under discussion was sequenced for a study of T-cell memory formation after mild COVID-19. Study-wide results and caveats: Whether day 37 second-wave clones are SARS-CoV-2-specific was not confirmed. Memory sampled before infection contained some responding clones, suggesting cross-reactive memory joined.

Germline values: CDR1 LNHDA, CDR2 SQIVND (reference sequence). V was shortened by 7 bases and J by 5 bases, with 15 bases between the two germline ends. The CDR3 sequence is 14 residues long. This clonotype was detected only once. What it binds is not known. TCRdb reprocessed the 5' RACE reads with MiXCR, giving one entry per CDR3 protein. The sample has roughly 190,000 distinct CDR3 sequences, 27% seen once. Sequenced sample: PBMCs or a T cell subset sorted from them (not recorded which). The receptor was derived from an adult woman who had mild COVID-19 (a few samples of this study predate the infection). Cell type and time point are not known. The genes are TRBV19 and TRBJ1-5; D may be TRBD1 (6 bases). The CDR3 reads CASIPEDRDQPQHF. The CDR3 DNA reads TGTGCCAGTATTCCCGAGGACAGAGATCAGCCCCAGCATTTT. Together with reference TRBV19 and TRBJ1-5, the CDR3 gives the full variable domain: DGGITQSPKYLFRKEGQNVTLSCEQNLNHDAMYWYRQDPGQGLRLIYYSQIVNDFQKGDIAEGYSVSREKKESFPLTVTSAQKNPTAFYLCASIPEDRDQPQHFGDGTRLSIL.